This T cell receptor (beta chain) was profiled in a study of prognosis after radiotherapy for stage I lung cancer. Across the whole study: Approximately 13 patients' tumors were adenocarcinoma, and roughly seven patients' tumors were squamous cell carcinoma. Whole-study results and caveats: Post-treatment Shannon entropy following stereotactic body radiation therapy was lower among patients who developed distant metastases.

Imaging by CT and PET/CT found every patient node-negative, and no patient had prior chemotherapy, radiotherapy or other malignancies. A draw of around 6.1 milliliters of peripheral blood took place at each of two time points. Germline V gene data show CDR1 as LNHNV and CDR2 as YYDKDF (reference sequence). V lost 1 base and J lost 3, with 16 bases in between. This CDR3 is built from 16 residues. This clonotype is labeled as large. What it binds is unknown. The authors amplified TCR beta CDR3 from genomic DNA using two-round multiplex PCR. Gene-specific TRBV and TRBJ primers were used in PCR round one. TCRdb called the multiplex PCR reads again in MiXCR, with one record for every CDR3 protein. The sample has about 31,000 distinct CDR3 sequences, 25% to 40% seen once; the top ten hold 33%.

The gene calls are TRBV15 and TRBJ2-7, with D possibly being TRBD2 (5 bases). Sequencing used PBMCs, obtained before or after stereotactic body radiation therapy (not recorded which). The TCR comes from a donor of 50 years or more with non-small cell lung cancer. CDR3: CATSRVSRGWGYEQYF. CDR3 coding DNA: TGTGCCACCAGCAGAGTGTCCCGGGGATGGGGCTACGAGCAGTACTTC.